Below are 5 T cell receptor beta chains sequenced from a single sample in a study of blood T cell repertoires in COVID-19. Some clones are missing from TCRdb's copy, which holds only in-frame ones; the method was immunoSEQ multiplex PCR. The table records roughly 70,000 clones, 90% of them present only once. Sequencing used peripheral blood. These receptors were obtained from a man over 45 with acute or convalescent COVID-19.

V is TRBV30 and J is TRBJ2-2; D is unresolved. The germline V gene has CDR1 GTSNPN and CDR2 SVGIG (reference sequence). The CDR3 runs to 12 residues. Trimming stripped 4 bases from V and 5 bases from J, with 8 bases between. Here the CDR3 DNA reads TGTGCCTGGACGATACAAACCGGGGAGCTGTTTTTT. Protein sequence: CAWTIQTGELFF.

The V gene is TRBV23-1, the J gene TRBJ2-7; 9 bases are shared with TRBD1. TRBV23-1 is placed among ORFs of uncertain function. The CDR3 totals 14 residues. J was trimmed by 3 bases and V by 10 bases; bases with no gene match: 10. The CDR3 is CATYNRDRDYEQYF. CDR3 sequence (DNA): TGCGCCACGTACAACCGGGACAGGGACTACGAGCAGTACTTC.

The chain joins TRBV18 to TRBJ1-5; 8 nucleotides match TRBD1. Unmatched junction bases numbered 4, after V lost 4 bases and J lost 5 bases. This CDR3 has 14 amino acids. CDR1 is KGHSH and CDR2 is LQKENI in the germline V gene. The CDR3 nucleotides are TGTGCCAGCTCACTAGCGACAGGGGATCAGCCCCAGCATTTT. It encodes CASSLATGDQPQHF. Based on the CDR3 plus reference TRBV18 and TRBJ1-5, the full variable domain is NAGVMQNPRHLVRRRGQEARLRCSPMKGHSHVYWYRQLPEEGLKFMVYLQKENIIDESGMPKERFSAEFPKEGPSILRIQQVVRGDSAAYFCASSLATGDQPQHFGDGTRLSIL.

This sequence joins TRBV19 and TRBJ2-5; the match to TRBD2 covers 8 bases. Germline V gives CDR1 LNHDA, CDR2 SQIVND (reference sequence). With 4 bases clipped from V and 9 bases from J, the junction kept 10 bases outside the gene matches. The CDR3 contains 14 residues. In nucleotides, the CDR3 is TGTGCCAGTAGTAAATCAGGGGCGCGGGAGGCCCAGTACTTC. The encoded protein is CASSKSGAREAQYF. Combining the CDR3 with reference TRBV19 and TRBJ2-5 gives the whole variable domain DGGITQSPKYLFRKEGQNVTLSCEQNLNHDAMYWYRQDPGQGLRLIYYSQIVNDFQKGDIAEGYSVSREKKESFPLTVTSAQKNPTAFYLCASSKSGAREAQYFGPGTRLLVL.

V is TRBV9 and J is TRBJ2-1; 7 bases line up with TRBD2. The germline CDR1 and CDR2 sequences are SGDLS and YYNGEE. V lost 0 bases and J lost 6; bases outside the gene matches: 6. The CDR3 sequence is 15 residues long. This CDR3 is CASSVGTGLFNEQFF. In DNA, the CDR3 is TGTGCCAGCAGCGTAGGGACGGGACTATTCAATGAGCAGTTCTTC. The full variable domain, with the rest looked up from reference TRBV9 and TRBJ2-1, is DSGVTQTPKHLITATGQRVTLRCSPRSGDLSVYWYQQSLDQGLQFLIQYYNGEERAKGNILERFSAQQFPDLHSELNLSSLELGDSALYFCASSVGTGLFNEQFFGPGTRLTVL.